Below are 2 T cell receptor beta chains sequenced from a single sample in a study of CD8 T cells in ankylosing spondylitis. TCRdb re-analysed the 5' RACE reads in MiXCR, keeping a single row per CDR3 protein. The repertoire consists of about 250,000 distinct CDR3 sequences, with about 11% occurring once and the leading ten covering 2.6%. The sample comprised blood, either unsorted or a sorted T cell fraction (not recorded which). The receptors here all came from a male donor with ankylosing spondylitis or in good health (not recorded which).

This clonotype was found many times. The V gene is TRBV29-1, the J gene TRBJ2-1; D tentatively fits TRBD1 or TRBD2 (5 bases each). This CDR3 is built from 14 residues. Germline assignment: CDR1 SQVTM and CDR2 ANQGSEA. V was trimmed by 5 bases and J by 3 bases, leaving 14 bases between them. CDR3 nucleotides: TGCAGCGTTACCCCCAGGGACCTCTACAATGAGCAGTTCTTC. Translating gives CSVTPRDLYNEQFF.

In this sample, this clonotype turned up many times. The chain joins TRBV10-2 to TRBJ1-1, with D possibly matching TRBD1 (6 bases). Deletions cut 5 bases from V and 6 bases from J, with 10 bases between. CDR1 is WSHSY and CDR2 is SAAADI in the germline V gene. The CDR3 sequence is 12 residues long. CDR3 loop: CASSRQDAEAFF. As DNA, the CDR3 is TGCGCCAGCAGTCGACAGGACGCTGAAGCTTTCTTT.